This section outlines one TCR beta chain sequence together with its context. Measured with immunoSEQ multiplex PCR; TCRdb has only the in-frame clones, and not every one. The repertoire includes 450,000 to 500,000 clones, approximately 85% of them detected once, and roughly 3.2% sits in the top ten. The CDR3 runs to 18 residues. Trimming removed 5 bases at V and 3 bases at J, with 26 bases between. CDR1 is MNHEY and CDR2 is SMNVEV in the germline V gene (reference sequence). This sample was taken from a study of blood T cell repertoires in COVID-19. Study overall: The United States, Italy and Spain provided the acute and convalescent COVID-19 samples. Sources were T cells, B-cell-depleted T cells, or PBMCs; the material itself was cDNA or gDNA.

This clonotype was obtained from a human donor in a cohort sampled during active COVID-19. The specimen was peripheral blood. The chain employs TRBV27 and TRBJ2-7; D remains unclear. The CDR3 is CASSLNPLYESANYEQYF. CDR3 DNA: TGTGCCAGCAGTCTAAATCCCCTATACGAAAGTGCAAACTACGAGCAGTACTTC.